This T cell receptor beta chain derives from a study of blood T cell repertoires in COVID-19. Background on the study: Researchers got acute and convalescent COVID-19 samples from the United States, Italy and Spain. The cDNA or gDNA used as material had been derived from T cells, B-cell-depleted T cells, or PBMCs.

V gave up 2 bases and J gave up 8 bases, with 9 bases separating them. The CDR3 totals 12 residues. The germline V gene has CDR1 MRHNA and CDR2 SNTAGT. In the original workflow: It was from reference gene primer amplification that nucleated cell counts were estimated. The assay was immunoSEQ multiplex PCR, and TCRdb's table has in-frame clones only and misses some. From that table come the V and J calls and clone size; the DNA was used to work out D and trimming. The profile shows 250,000 to 350,000 clones, 70% to 90% of them singletons. The origin of this receptor is a woman aged 60-75 years with acute or convalescent COVID-19. Material: peripheral blood. The chain combines TRBV6-4 with TRBJ1-2; no definite D call. The CDR3 bases are TGTGCCAGCAGTGACCCCGTCCTGGGCTACACCTTC. Amino acid sequence: CASSDPVLGYTF.